These T cell receptor beta chains were read from a single sample in a study of B cell selection in AIRE deficiency. Here immunoSEQ multiplex PCR was the method, and the copy in TCRdb shows in-frame clones only, minus some. The data show about 24,000 clones, roughly 96% seen once. Sequenced sample: CD4+CD127+ conventional T cells sorted from PBMCs. The receptors were gathered from a human donor in good health. Each CDR3 is given with its conserved first and last residue. The order of the fields is D gene, J gene, V gene, clone size, CDR3 length, CDR3 protein, CDR3 DNA. D genes are given only for firm matches. Clone size appears in some rows only: once, few, many, or a class for an expanded clone.

>NA|TRBJ1-4|TRBV4-2|NA|17
CASSQDLRQALNEKLFF
TGTGCCAGCAGCCAAGACCTACGGCAGGCCCTAAATGAAAAACTGTTTTTT
>TRBD2|TRBJ2-3|TRBV5-6|NA|15
CASSRTSGSTDTQYF
TGTGCCAGCAGCCGGACTAGCGGGAGTACAGATACGCAGTATTTT
>TRBD2|TRBJ2-1|TRBV7-2|NA|15
CASTGLAGSYNEQFF
TGTGCCAGCACGGGACTAGCGGGTTCTTACAATGAGCAGTTCTTC
>NA|TRBJ1-1|TRBV2|NA|14
CASSAYGGNTEAFF
TGTGCCAGCAGTGCCTATGGGGGGAACACTGAAGCTTTCTTT
>NA|TRBJ1-5|TRBV5-5|NA|15
CASSLDPDGNQPQHF
TGTGCCAGCAGCTTGGACCCAGACGGCAATCAGCCCCAGCATTTT
>NA|TRBJ1-1|TRBV6-1|NA|14
CASTNGAFNTEAFF
TGTGCCAGCACCAACGGGGCTTTTAACACTGAAGCTTTCTTT
>TRBD2|TRBJ2-1|TRBV5-1|NA|16
CASSRTGTSGGNEQFF
TGCGCCAGCAGCAGGACCGGGACTAGCGGTGGCAATGAGCAGTTCTTC
>NA|TRBJ2-1|TRBV7-2|NA|13
CASSLSAYNEQFF
TGTGCCAGCAGCCTCTCGGCGTACAATGAGCAGTTCTTC
>TRBD1|TRBJ1-1|TRBV29-1|NA|13
CSVDTGGGTEAFF
TGCAGCGTTGATACAGGGGGCGGCACTGAAGCTTTCTTT
>NA|TRBJ1-6|TRBV4-3|NA|15
CASSHPGLGPSPLHF
TGCGCCAGCAGCCACCCGGGGCTTGGGCCTTCACCCCTCCACTTT
>NA|TRBJ2-1|TRBV19|NA|15
CASSYLQGSYNEQFF
TGTGCCAGTAGCTACTTACAGGGATCCTACAATGAGCAGTTCTTC
>NA|TRBJ2-3|TRBV19|NA|16
CASSPDKQGWADTQYF
TGTGCCAGTAGTCCAGACAAGCAAGGCTGGGCAGATACGCAGTATTTT
>NA|TRBJ1-3|TRBV9|NA|13
CASSPPGGNTIYF
TGTGCCAGCAGCCCCCCGGGGGGGAACACCATATATTTT
>TRBD2|TRBJ2-3|TRBV5-1|NA|15
CASSLASGITDTQYF
TGCGCCAGCAGCTTGGCTAGCGGAATCACAGATACGCAGTATTTT
>NA|TRBJ1-6|TRBV19|NA|16
CASSLRRGGDNSPLHF
TGTGCCAGTAGTCTACGCAGGGGCGGCGATAATTCACCCCTCCACTTT
>TRBD1|TRBJ2-5|TRBV18|NA|15
CASSPLRTGQETQYF
TGTGCCAGCTCACCTCTCCGGACAGGGCAAGAGACCCAGTACTTC
>TRBD2|TRBJ2-7|TRBV14|once|14
CASSQIAGVREQYF
TGTGCCAGCAGCCAAATAGCGGGAGTGCGCGAGCAGTACTTC
>TRBD1|TRBJ2-7|TRBV5-1|NA|14
CASSLGQGFYEQYF
TGCGCCAGCAGCTTGGGACAGGGTTTCTACGAGCAGTACTTC
>NA|TRBJ1-5|TRBV19|NA|15
CASRTSAGKRQPQHF
TGTGCCAGTAGGACAAGTGCAGGGAAGCGTCAGCCCCAGCATTTT
>NA|TRBJ1-2|TRBV7-2|NA|14
CASSTGPGRDGYTF
TGTGCCAGCAGCACCGGACCAGGGCGGGATGGCTACACCTTC
>NA|TRBJ1-2|TRBV30|once|13
CAWSGGSSGGYTF
TGTGCCTGGAGTGGAGGGTCCTCGGGAGGCTACACCTTC
>TRBD2|TRBJ2-1|TRBV4-2|NA|17
CASSPREGGPGSNEQFF
TGTGCCAGCAGCCCCCGTGAGGGAGGGCCGGGTAGCAATGAGCAGTTCTTC
>NA|TRBJ2-7|TRBV6-5|NA|14
CAISESGYAYEQYF
TGTGCCATCAGTGAGTCGGGCTACGCCTACGAGCAGTACTTC
>TRBD2|TRBJ2-4|TRBV5-1|once|18
CASSLGTSGQLAKNIQYF
TGCGCCAGCAGCTTGGGGACTAGCGGGCAACTAGCCAAAAACATTCAGTACTTC
>TRBD1|TRBJ2-1|TRBV29-1|NA|11
CSFRDRDIEFF
TGCAGCTTCCGGGACAGGGATATCGAGTTCTTC
>NA|TRBJ1-6|TRBV4-1|NA|14
CASSQVRGTVPPHF
TGCGCCAGCAGCCAAGTCCGGGGCACCGTGCCCCCCCACTTT
>NA|TRBJ2-7|TRBV29-1|NA|12
CSVQEGSYEQYF
TGCAGCGTTCAGGAGGGTTCCTACGAGCAGTACTTC
>NA|TRBJ2-3|TRBV6-5|NA|13
CASSTRLSNTQYF
TGTGCCAGCAGTACCAGGTTATCAAATACGCAGTATTTT
>NA|TRBJ2-5|TRBV5-1|NA|15
CASSLEAGEGETQYF
TGCGCCAGCAGCTTGGAAGCGGGCGAAGGAGAGACCCAGTACTTC
>NA|TRBJ2-7|TRBV6-1|once|14
CASTSEQKPYEQYF
TGTGCCAGCACCTCCGAGCAGAAGCCCTACGAGCAGTACTTC
>TRBD2|TRBJ2-1|TRBV2|NA|15
CASSENGLAGNEQFF
TGTGCCAGCAGTGAAAACGGTCTAGCGGGGAATGAGCAGTTCTTC
>TRBD1|TRBJ1-2|TRBV19|NA|14
CASSTPGQGYGYTF
TGTGCCAGTAGTACGCCGGGACAGGGGTATGGCTACACCTTC
>TRBD2|TRBJ2-3|TRBV7-2|NA|15
CASSSPGGVSDTQYF
TGTGCCAGCAGCTCCCCCGGGGGGGTATCAGATACGCAGTATTTT
>NA|TRBJ2-1|TRBV7-7|NA|13
CASSSGHDNEQFF
TGTGCTAGCAGCTCGGGCCACGACAATGAGCAGTTCTTC
>NA|TRBJ2-2|TRBV2|NA|12
CASRQNTGELFF
TGTGCCAGCCGGCAGAACACCGGGGAGCTGTTTTTT
>TRBD1|TRBJ2-1|TRBV4-1|NA|17
CASSPGTGKSSYNEQFF
TGCGCCAGCAGCCCGGGGACAGGGAAAAGCTCCTACAATGAGCAGTTCTTC
>NA|TRBJ2-7|TRBV25-1|NA|15
CASSGLVDSSYEQYF
TGTGCCAGCAGTGGACTAGTCGACTCCTCCTACGAGCAGTACTTC
>TRBD2|TRBJ2-7|TRBV19|NA|17
CASSTLAVGGPSYEQYF
TGTGCCAGTAGTACCCTAGCGGTGGGAGGGCCCTCCTACGAGCAGTACTTC
>NA|TRBJ2-7|TRBV12-2|NA|14
CASRLGYSFYEQYF
TGTGCAAGTCGCTTAGGTTATAGCTTCTACGAGCAGTACTTC
>NA|TRBJ2-2|TRBV6-5|NA|13
CAIYSRVPGELFF
TGTGCCATCTACTCAAGGGTTCCCGGGGAGCTGTTTTTT
>TRBD2|TRBJ2-1|TRBV6-6|NA|14
CASSREGPYNEQFF
TGTGCCAGCAGTCGGGAGGGCCCCTACAATGAGCAGTTCTTC
>NA|TRBJ1-5|TRBV28|NA|14
CASRKGTGNQPQHF
TGTGCCAGCAGAAAGGGGACCGGCAATCAGCCCCAGCATTTT
>NA|TRBJ2-1|TRBV27|NA|14
CASSFVDPGVEQFF
TGTGCCAGCAGTTTCGTGGACCCTGGGGTTGAGCAGTTCTTC
>NA|TRBJ2-2|TRBV4-2|NA|17
CASSQDLYGANTGELFF
TGTGCCAGCAGCCAAGACCTCTACGGCGCGAACACCGGGGAGCTGTTTTTT
>NA|TRBJ1-4|TRBV6-5|NA|14
CASSYEGQNEKLFF
TGTGCCAGCAGTTACGAGGGGCAAAATGAAAAACTGTTTTTT
>TRBD2|TRBJ2-3|TRBV28|NA|19
CASSGDRYLAGGRTDTQYF
TGTGCCAGCAGTGGTGACAGGTACCTAGCGGGAGGACGCACAGATACGCAGTATTTT
>TRBD1|TRBJ2-7|TRBV9|NA|15
CASSVAGQGFYEQYF
TGTGCCAGCAGCGTAGCTGGACAGGGGTTCTACGAGCAGTACTTC
>NA|TRBJ2-5|TRBV5-1|NA|14
CASSPGRGQETQYF
TGCGCCAGCAGCCCCGGCCGGGGACAAGAGACCCAGTACTTC
>TRBD1|TRBJ1-5|TRBV6-4|NA|13
CASSRQGGQPQHF
TGTGCCAGCAGTCGACAGGGTGGACAGCCCCAGCATTTT
>NA|TRBJ2-3|TRBV5-6|NA|15
CASSLGQASTDTQYF
TGTGCCAGCAGCTTGGGTCAGGCATCCACAGATACGCAGTATTTT
>NA|TRBJ2-5|TRBV5-6|NA|14
CASSDIARQETQYF
TGTGCCAGCAGCGATATCGCTAGGCAAGAGACCCAGTACTTC